This T cell receptor (beta chain) derives from a study of T cell responses to AZD1222 COVID-19 vaccine. Study-level findings and limits: At 160-218 and 743-854, vaccine-associated CD4 TCRs were dominant, and they spanned spike. Donors were largely white British and mainly female; clonal diversity was possibly underestimated.

The CDR3 has 14 residues. CDR1 is LGHDT, CDR2 YNNKEL, per germline (reference sequence). V lost 3 bases and J lost 4, with 11 bases in between. Concerning this clone: Its antigen is as yet unknown.

This table comes from immunoSEQ multiplex PCR, and its TCRdb copy is limited to in-frame clones, with some not included. The sample lists 150,000 or so clones; roughly nine tenths were seen once. The V gene is TRBV3-1 (or the pseudogene TRBV3-2), the J gene TRBJ2-3; D gene uncertain. The specimen was peripheral blood, collected 28 days after the second AZD1222 dose. This receptor was obtained from an adult who received the AZD1222 COVID-19 vaccine. DNA for the CDR3: TGTGCCAGCAGCCATGTGTTTGACGCAGATACGCAGTATTTT. It translates to CASSHVFDADTQYF.